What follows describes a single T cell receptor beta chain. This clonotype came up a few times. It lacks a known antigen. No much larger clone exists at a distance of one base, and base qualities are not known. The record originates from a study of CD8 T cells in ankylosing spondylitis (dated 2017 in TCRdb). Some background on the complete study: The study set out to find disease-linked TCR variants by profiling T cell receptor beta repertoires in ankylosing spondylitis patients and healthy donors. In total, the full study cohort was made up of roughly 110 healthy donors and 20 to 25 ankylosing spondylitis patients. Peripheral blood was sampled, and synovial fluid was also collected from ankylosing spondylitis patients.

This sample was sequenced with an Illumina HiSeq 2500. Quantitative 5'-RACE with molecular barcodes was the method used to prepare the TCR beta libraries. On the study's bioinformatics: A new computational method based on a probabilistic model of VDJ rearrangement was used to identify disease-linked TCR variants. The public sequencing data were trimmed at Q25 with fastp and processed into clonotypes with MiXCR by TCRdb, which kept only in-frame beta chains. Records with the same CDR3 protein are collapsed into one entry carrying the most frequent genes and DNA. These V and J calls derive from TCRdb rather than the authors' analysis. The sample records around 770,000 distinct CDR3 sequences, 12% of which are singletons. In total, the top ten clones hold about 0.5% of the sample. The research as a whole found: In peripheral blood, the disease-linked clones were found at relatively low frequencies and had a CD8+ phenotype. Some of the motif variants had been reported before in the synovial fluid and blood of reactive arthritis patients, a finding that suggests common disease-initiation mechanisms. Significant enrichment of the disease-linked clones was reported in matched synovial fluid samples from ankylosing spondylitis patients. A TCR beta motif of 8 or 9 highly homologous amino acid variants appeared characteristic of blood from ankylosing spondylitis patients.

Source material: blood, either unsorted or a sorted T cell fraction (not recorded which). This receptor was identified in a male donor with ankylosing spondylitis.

This receptor has the CDR3 CASRPDRYSGANVLTF. The nucleotide sequence reads as follows: TGTGCCAGCAGGCCGGATCGCTACTCTGGGGCCAACGTCCTGACTTTC. Recombination joined TRBV12-3 or TRBV12-4 with TRBJ2-6, with the identity of the D gene unclear. V is cut by 6 bases and J by 0 bases, and the space between the germline ends is 12 bases. The CDR3, from cysteine to phenylalanine, totals 16 residues. Kept here is only the CDR3 DNA, which spans 48 bases and is read in frame from base 1.